Described below is a single T cell receptor beta chain sequence and its context. The entry originates in a study of blood T cell repertoires in COVID-19. The table came from immunoSEQ multiplex PCR; TCRdb's copy has only in-frame clones and leaves some out. The sample has more than 150,000 clones, 86% seen once. Trimming removed 3 bases at V and 0 bases at J, with 15 bases between. The CDR3 has 15 amino acids. Per the germline V gene, CDR1 is SQVTM and CDR2 is ANQGSEA. The rearrangement links TRBV29-1 to TRBJ2-7, with D perhaps matching TRBD2 (6 bases). The receptor's source is a man in his fifties or sixties with active or convalescent COVID-19. The sample was peripheral blood. CDR3 in DNA: TGCAGCGTTGAGGGTTGGGCGGGACGCTCCTACGAGCAGTACTTC. This sequence encodes CSVEGWAGRSYEQYF.